This note documents a single TCR beta chain sequence. The data belong to a study of shared clonotypes between healthy human individuals. The wider study: The cohort comprised a couple of women and a few men. Their ages spanned 18 to 49 years.

TCRdb keeps only in-frame clones here, not all; method: immunoSEQ multiplex PCR. Of 2 million to 2.5 million clones in the sample, 85% to 95% were seen once. With V trimmed by 1 base and J by 3 bases, 4 bases remained unmatched. This CDR3 region has 15 residues. The germline gives CDR1 SGHKS, CDR2 YYEKEE (reference sequence). The receptor was derived from a man between 18 and 29 years old in good health. Some clones in this sample may be carry-over from other donors' samples. The sequencing sample was made of naive CD4+ T cells from PBMCs. Subset reported: CD45RA+ positively selected. This chain connects TRBV5-5 to TRBJ2-7; TRBD2 matches at 10 bases. CDR3 sequence (DNA): TGTGCCAGCAGCTTGAGCCTAGCGGGAGACTACGAGCAGTACTTC. Translation: CASSLSLAGDYEQYF. The variable domain in full, completed from reference TRBV5-5 and TRBJ2-7, reads DAGVTQSPTHLIKTRGQQVTLRCSPISGHKSVSWYQQVLGQGPQFIFQYYEKEERGRGNFPDRFSARQFPNYSSELNVNALLLGDSALYLCASSLSLAGDYEQYFGPGTRLTVT.